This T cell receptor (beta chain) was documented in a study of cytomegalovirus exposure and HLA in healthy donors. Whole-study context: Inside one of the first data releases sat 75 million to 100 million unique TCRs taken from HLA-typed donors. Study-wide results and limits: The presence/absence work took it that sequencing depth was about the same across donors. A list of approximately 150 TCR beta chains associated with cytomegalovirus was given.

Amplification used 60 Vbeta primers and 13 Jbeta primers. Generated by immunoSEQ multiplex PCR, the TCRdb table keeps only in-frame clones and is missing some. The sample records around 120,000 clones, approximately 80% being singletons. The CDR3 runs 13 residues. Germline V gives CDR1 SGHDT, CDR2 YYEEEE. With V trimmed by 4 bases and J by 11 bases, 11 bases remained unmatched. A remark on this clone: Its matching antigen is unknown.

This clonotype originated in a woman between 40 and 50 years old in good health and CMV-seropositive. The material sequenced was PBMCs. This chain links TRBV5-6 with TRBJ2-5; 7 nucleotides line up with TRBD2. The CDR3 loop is CASSNVGGREQYF. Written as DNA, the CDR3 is TGTGCCAGCAGCAACGTTGGGGGGAGGGAGCAGTACTTC.